The rows below give T cell receptor beta chains drawn from one sample of a study of neurological immune-mediated disorders. TCRdb processed the 5' RACE reads anew with MiXCR; each CDR3 protein has one entry. The sample lists 75,000 to 95,000 distinct CDR3 sequences; about 15% were seen once. Sequenced material: PBMCs. These TCRs come from a woman in her 40s in good health. Each CDR3 is given with its conserved first and last residue. A D gene is named only where the DNA matches it firmly. Where a row states a size, it is once, few, many or the class of an expanded clone; other rows omit it.

D gene,clone size,V gene,J gene,CDR3 DNA,CDR3 protein
-,many,TRBV30,TRBJ2-1,TGTGCCTGGAGGGGACTTCTCTCCTACAATGAGCAGTTCTTC,CAWRGLLSYNEQFF
-,-,TRBV7-8,TRBJ1-1,TGTGCCAGCAGCTTGAGGGGTATCCAAACCGAAGCTTTCTTT,CASSLRGIQTEAFF
-,many,TRBV30,TRBJ1-4,TGTGCCTGGAGCGGACAGCGGGATGGAAAACTGTTTTTT,CAWSGQRDGKLFF
-,many,TRBV5-1,TRBJ2-1,TGCGCCAGCTCCGACTTCGGGGTCTTCAATGAGCAGTTCTTC,CASSDFGVFNEQFF
-,many,TRBV5-1,TRBJ2-7,TGCGCCAGCAATCCCGAGACAGGTACCTACGAGCAGTACTTC,CASNPETGTYEQYF
-,many,TRBV27,TRBJ1-3,TGTGCCCCCACCCGCAGCACCATATATTTT,CAPTRSTIYF
-,many,TRBV29-1,TRBJ2-5,TGCAGCGCCATAGGACGGGGGGAGACCCAGTACTTC,CSAIGRGETQYF
TRBD1,many,TRBV10-3,TRBJ1-1,TGTGCCATCAGTGCGGACAGGGGATCGAACACTGAAGCTTTCTTT,CAISADRGSNTEAFF
-,many,TRBV12-3/TRBV12-4,TRBJ2-3,TGTGCCAGCAGTTTAAACCCGCGCACAGATACGCAGTATTTT,CASSLNPRTDTQYF
-,many,TRBV7-2,TRBJ2-1,TGTGCCAGCAGCCTATGGGCAGGGGGGTTTCGAGAGCAGTTCTTC,CASSLWAGGFREQFF
-,many,TRBV29-1,TRBJ1-2,TGCAGCACTTGGGCACAAACCTCAAGAGGGTACTATGGCTACACCTTC,CSTWAQTSRGYYGYTF
-,many,TRBV27,TRBJ1-1,TGTGCCAGCAGTTTTGGGTTGCCCGGGAGCGGCACTGAAGCTTTCTTT,CASSFGLPGSGTEAFF
-,many,TRBV6-1,TRBJ1-3,TGTGCCAGCAGTGAGAAAGGGCTGGACTCTGGAAACACCATATATTTT,CASSEKGLDSGNTIYF
TRBD1,-,TRBV5-1,TRBJ2-3,TGCGCCAGCACCTTGCAGGGGGCTGGGACAGATACGCAGTATTTT,CASTLQGAGTDTQYF
TRBD2,many,TRBV28,TRBJ2-3,TGTGCCAGCAGTTTAGCGGGGGTGGCAGATACGCAGTATTTT,CASSLAGVADTQYF
-,many,TRBV12-3/TRBV12-4,TRBJ2-3,TGTGCCAGCAGTCTCCCCGGCCCCGTGGATACAGATACGCAGTATTTT,CASSLPGPVDTDTQYF
-,-,TRBV4-1,TRBJ2-5,TGCGCCAGCAGCCAAGAGGAGGGGCCAGTAGAGACCCAGTACTTC,CASSQEEGPVETQYF
-,many,TRBV28,TRBJ1-3,TGTGCCAGCAGGGACGGAGGAAACACCATATATTTT,CASRDGGNTIYF
-,many,TRBV20-1,TRBJ1-1,TGCAGTGCTAGAAGTTCATACGGGACTGAAGCTTTCTTT,CSARSSYGTEAFF
TRBD1,many,TRBV5-1,TRBJ1-3,TGCGCCAGCAGCCCCGGGACAGGGGTGTTATCGAGGGGAAACACCATATATTTT,CASSPGTGVLSRGNTIYF
-,many,TRBV4-1,TRBJ2-3,TGCGCCAGCAGCCAAGAATCGGGGATAAGGGCGCAGTATTTT,CASSQESGIRAQYF
TRBD2,many,TRBV5-1,TRBJ2-3,TGCGCCAGCAGCTTCGGGGGGATGACAGATACGCAGTATTTT,CASSFGGMTDTQYF
-,many,TRBV10-3,TRBJ2-5,TGTGCCATCAGTGGGGACCGATTGAAGAGGGAGACCCAGTACTTC,CAISGDRLKRETQYF
-,many,TRBV7-2,TRBJ2-6,TGTGCCAGCAGCTTTCAGGCAGGGGCTGGGGCCAACGTCCTGACTTTC,CASSFQAGAGANVLTF
-,many,TRBV5-1,TRBJ1-2,TGCGCCAGCAGCCTACGCGGCGACACCTCCTATGGCTACACCTTC,CASSLRGDTSYGYTF
TRBD2,many,TRBV6-5,TRBJ2-3,TGTGCCAGCACGGCTAGCGGGGGTGATACGCAGTATTTT,CASTASGGDTQYF
TRBD2,many,TRBV5-1,TRBJ2-2,TGCGCCAGCAGCTTACTAGCGGGGGACACCGGGGAGCTGTTTTTT,CASSLLAGDTGELFF
-,medium-sized,TRBV24-1,TRBJ2-3,TGTGCCACCAGTGATCCCCATGGCGCGGATTCGCAAGATACGCAGTATTTT,CATSDPHGADSQDTQYF
-,many,TRBV6-2/TRBV6-3,TRBJ1-5,TGTGCCAGCAGCCCCGGACAGAGCAATCAGCCCCAGCATTTT,CASSPGQSNQPQHF
TRBD1,-,TRBV29-1,TRBJ2-3,TGCAGCGTTGAAGGGACAGGGGGCTTAACAGATACGCAGTATTTT,CSVEGTGGLTDTQYF
-,many,TRBV5-1,TRBJ1-2,TGCGCCAGCAGCTTTGGGGGGGCCTATGGCTACACCTTC,CASSFGGAYGYTF
-,many,TRBV20-1,TRBJ2-3,TGCAGTGCTAGTACCGCGGTCGGTACGCAGTATTTT,CSASTAVGTQYF
TRBD1,many,TRBV5-6,TRBJ1-1,TGTGCCAGCACCGAACAGGGGGCGCGGGCTTTCTTT,CASTEQGARAFF
TRBD2,many,TRBV5-1,TRBJ2-5,TGCGCCAGCAGCTACGGGACTAGCCGCCAAGAGACCCAGTACTTC,CASSYGTSRQETQYF
-,many,TRBV6-6,TRBJ1-5,TGTGCCAGCAGTTACACAGGACAGTATAGCAATCAGCCCCAGCATTTT,CASSYTGQYSNQPQHF
-,-,TRBV24-1,TRBJ2-3,TGTGCCACCAGTGACCCGGGCCAAGGCGCAGATACGCAGTATTTT,CATSDPGQGADTQYF
TRBD1,-,TRBV24-1,TRBJ1-5,TGTGCCACCAGTGATGGACAGGGTAAGGGCAATCAGCCCCAGCATTTT,CATSDGQGKGNQPQHF
-,many,TRBV5-8,TRBJ1-5,TGTGCCAGCAGGGGGGGGAGCAATCAGCCCCAGCATTTT,CASRGGSNQPQHF
-,-,TRBV15,TRBJ2-2,TGTGCCACCAGCAGAGACCGACTGGGACACAACACCGGGGAGCTGTTTTTT,CATSRDRLGHNTGELFF
-,many,TRBV27,TRBJ2-1,TGTGCCAGCAGTCGATCCCGGGGGTACAATGAGCAGTTCTTC,CASSRSRGYNEQFF
TRBD2,many,TRBV29-1,TRBJ2-1,TGCAGCGTTGGGTTAGCGGGGGACAATGAGCAGTTCTTC,CSVGLAGDNEQFF
-,many,TRBV20-1,TRBJ2-1,TGCAGTGCTAGAGGATCGGGGTTACATCCCAATGAGCAGTTCTTC,CSARGSGLHPNEQFF
-,many,TRBV5-1,TRBJ2-1,TGCGCCAGCAGCTTAGACCATGAGCAGTTCTTC,CASSLDHEQFF
-,many,TRBV12-3/TRBV12-4,TRBJ2-5,TGTGCCAGCAGTCGATCCCGCCAAGAGACCCAGTACTTC,CASSRSRQETQYF
-,-,TRBV20-1,TRBJ1-3,TGCAGTGCTAGAGATCCGGGCGGAGGTGGAAACGCCATATATTTT,CSARDPGGGGNAIYF
TRBD2,few,TRBV29-1,TRBJ2-5,TGCAGCGTTGGGGAGGGCACGGAGACCCAGTACTTC,CSVGEGTETQYF
-,many,TRBV7-2,TRBJ2-7,TGTGCCAGCAGCTTCGGGTGGGGGGCAGTCAACGAGCAGTACTTC,CASSFGWGAVNEQYF
-,many,TRBV12-3/TRBV12-4,TRBJ1-2,TGTGCCAGCAGTTTTAGGAGGGGGGCCTATGGCTACACCTTC,CASSFRRGAYGYTF
-,many,TRBV7-2,TRBJ2-1,TGTGCCAGCAGCTTATCCCGGGTTATAAATGAGCAGTTCTTC,CASSLSRVINEQFF
TRBD2,many,TRBV7-2,TRBJ2-5,TGTGCCAGCAGCTTGATGACGGGGGGGCCTTGGGAGACCCAGTACTTC,CASSLMTGGPWETQYF
-,-,TRBV30,TRBJ1-2,TGTGCCTGGAGTTCAGGGGACCATGGCTACACCTTC,CAWSSGDHGYTF
TRBD2,few,TRBV20-1,TRBJ2-7,TGCAGTGCTCTAGCGGGAGGTCGGGGGGAGCAGTACTTC,CSALAGGRGEQYF
-,many,TRBV5-1,TRBJ2-3,TGCGCCAGCAGCATTGACGGGGATCTAGATACGCAGTATTTT,CASSIDGDLDTQYF
-,-,TRBV7-9,TRBJ2-1,TGTGCCAGCAGCTTAGAAGGTTTGGGGAGAAAGAATGAGCAGTTCTTC,CASSLEGLGRKNEQFF